The rows below give T cell receptor beta chains drawn from one sample of a study of T cells after yellow fever vaccination. TCRdb processed the 5' RACE reads anew with MiXCR; each CDR3 protein has one entry. Among around 360,000 distinct CDR3 sequences, 11% were seen once, and the ten largest hold more than 15%. Material: PBMCs, obtained on the day of the first yellow fever vaccination. Receptors were obtained from a man between 18 and 35 years old who received the YFV17D yellow fever vaccine. Both conserved end residues are part of each CDR3. The D gene is left open where the match is weak. The size field is filled for only some rows; it gives once, few, many or a size class.

clone size,D gene,V gene,J gene,CDR3 DNA,CDR3 protein
few,.,TRBV20-1,TRBJ2-1,TGCAGTGCTAGGGTAGTTGGGGGGCCTCACAATGAGCAGTTCTTC,CSARVVGGPHNEQFF
few,TRBD1,TRBV6-1,TRBJ1-1,TGTGCCAGCAGTATTCCAGGGGGCTTCACTGAAGCTTTCTTT,CASSIPGGFTEAFF
.,.,TRBV12-5,TRBJ1-4,TGTGCTAGTGGTCTTGAGGATGAAAAACTGTTTTTT,CASGLEDEKLFF
.,.,TRBV4-1,TRBJ2-7,TGCGCCAGCAGCCAAGAGCCGGGACGGACCTACGAGCAGTACTTC,CASSQEPGRTYEQYF
few,.,TRBV5-1,TRBJ2-7,TGCGCCAGCAGCAGATGGGACTCCTACGAGCAGTACTTC,CASSRWDSYEQYF
few,TRBD2,TRBV5-1,TRBJ2-1,TGCGCCAGCAGCCCGGGACTAGCGGCTACCCCTTACAATGAGCAGTTCTTC,CASSPGLAATPYNEQFF
.,.,TRBV4-2,TRBJ1-2,TGTGCCATGAGCCCCGGGCTCCTCTATGGCTACACCTTC,CAMSPGLLYGYTF
.,TRBD2,TRBV5-1,TRBJ2-4,TGCGCCAGCAGCTTGGTGTCTAGCGGGCTAGCCAAAAACATTCAGTACTTC,CASSLVSSGLAKNIQYF
few,TRBD1,TRBV6-2/TRBV6-3,TRBJ1-2,TGTGCCAGCAGCCGGACAGGGGGCGTTGGCTATGGCTACACCTTC,CASSRTGGVGYGYTF
.,.,TRBV11-1,TRBJ2-7,TGTGCCAGCAGCTTATCAGTGGAAGGCGAGCAGTACTTC,CASSLSVEGEQYF
.,TRBD1,TRBV10-3,TRBJ2-3,TGTGCCATCAGTGGCGACAGGGTGAAAATGACAGATACGCAGTATTTT,CAISGDRVKMTDTQYF
few,TRBD1,TRBV5-4,TRBJ2-2,TGTGCCAGCAGCTTGGCAGGGGGCGACACCGGGGAGCTGTTTTTT,CASSLAGGDTGELFF
few,.,TRBV2,TRBJ2-3,TGTGCCAGCAGGGAAGCTACGCAGTATTTT,CASREATQYF
.,.,TRBV15,TRBJ2-2,TGTGCCACCAGCAGAGGGGGCGGGGGCCTGAACACCGGGGAGCTGTTTTTT,CATSRGGGGLNTGELFF
.,.,TRBV3-1,TRBJ2-3,TGTGCCAGCAGCCAGGAGGGGGGGCCAGATACGCAGTATTTT,CASSQEGGPDTQYF
.,TRBD1,TRBV27,TRBJ2-5,TGTGCCAGCAGCCGACAGGGGGTATGGCAAGAGACCCAGTACTTC,CASSRQGVWQETQYF
.,.,TRBV4-1,TRBJ2-1,TGCGCCAGCAGCCAACAGGGTTGGAATGAGCAGTTCTTC,CASSQQGWNEQFF
.,.,TRBV29-1,TRBJ2-3,TGCAGCGTTATGGGGATCGGACTAAGCACAGATACGCAGTATTTT,CSVMGIGLSTDTQYF
few,.,TRBV30,TRBJ1-1,TGTGCCTGGAGTAGGGGGATTGTAGACACTGAAGCTTTCTTT,CAWSRGIVDTEAFF
.,.,TRBV14,TRBJ2-7,TGTGCCAGCAGTCCGACCCAGGGGCTCTCGTACGAGCAGTACTTC,CASSPTQGLSYEQYF
.,.,TRBV20-1,TRBJ1-1,TGCAGTGCCACTGGAGGGGCTATTCGGCACACTGAAGCTTTCTTT,CSATGGAIRHTEAFF
.,.,TRBV29-1,TRBJ2-1,TGCAGCGTTGAAGTCCCTCCTTCGGAATCCTACAATGAGCAGTTCTTC,CSVEVPPSESYNEQFF
.,.,TRBV3-1,TRBJ1-2,TGTGCCAGCAGCCAAGATCGAGGGGTGGGCTATGGCTACACCTTC,CASSQDRGVGYGYTF
.,TRBD1,TRBV6-2/TRBV6-3,TRBJ1-5,TGTGCCAGCAGTTACACCCCTGACAGGGATCAGCCCCAGCATTTT,CASSYTPDRDQPQHF
many,.,TRBV11-2,TRBJ1-1,TGTGCCAGCAGCTTAGTCACTGAAGCTTTCTTT,CASSLVTEAFF
many,.,TRBV5-4,TRBJ2-1,TGTGCCAGCAGCTCCACCGGACGGGGAAACAGTGAGCAGTTCTTC,CASSSTGRGNSEQFF
few,.,TRBV5-1,TRBJ1-1,TGCGCCAGCAGCTTGGACAGGGTTGGAGACACTGAAGCTTTCTTT,CASSLDRVGDTEAFF
.,TRBD1,TRBV5-4,TRBJ1-2,TGTGCCAGCACCCTGCACAGGGGGTTAGCTAACTATGGCTACACCTTC,CASTLHRGLANYGYTF
.,.,TRBV9,TRBJ2-3,TGTGCCAGCAGCGTAGGAGTACAGGACACAGATACGCAGTATTTT,CASSVGVQDTDTQYF
few,.,TRBV6-5,TRBJ1-2,TGTGCCAGCAGTTACTCGCATGGAGAAGCATTCTATGGCTACACCTTC,CASSYSHGEAFYGYTF
few,.,TRBV4-1,TRBJ2-1,TGCGCCAGCAGCCAAGACAGGATACCTACAATGAAGCAGTTCTTC,CASSQDRIPTMKQFF
few,.,TRBV20-1,TRBJ2-3,TGCAGTGCTTACCGGACAGCAGCTAGCACAGATACGCAGTATTTT,CSAYRTAASTDTQYF
few,TRBD2,TRBV9,TRBJ2-3,TGTGCCAGCAGCGTAGTAGCGGGGGATTCAGATACGCAGTATTTT,CASSVVAGDSDTQYF
.,TRBD2,TRBV6-5,TRBJ2-1,TGTGCCAGCAGTACAACTAGCGGGGGGGACAATGAGCAGTTCTTC,CASSTTSGGDNEQFF
.,.,TRBV4-1,TRBJ2-1,TGCGCCAGCAGCCTACGCTCCCAGCTAGATGAGCAGTTCTTC,CASSLRSQLDEQFF
.,TRBD2,TRBV20-1,TRBJ2-2,TGCAGTGTTCCTAGCGGGGGGACCGGGGAGCTGTTTTTT,CSVPSGGTGELFF
.,.,TRBV3-1,TRBJ1-2,TGTGCCAGCAGCCAAGCCCTCCTAGGGCAGGGGTACTATGGCTACACCTTC,CASSQALLGQGYYGYTF
.,.,TRBV5-5,TRBJ2-6,TGTGCCAGCAGAGTGAATGGGGCCAACGTCCTGACTTTC,CASRVNGANVLTF
many,.,TRBV27,TRBJ1-1,TGTGCCAGCAGTTACAGGCGAGGAACTGAAGCTTTCTTT,CASSYRRGTEAFF
many,TRBD2,TRBV5-6,TRBJ2-5,TGTGCCAGCAGCCGAAATTTGGCAGCGGGGCTTCGAGAGACCCAGTACTTC,CASSRNLAAGLRETQYF
few,.,TRBV7-2,TRBJ2-1,TGTGCCAGCAGCTTTTTGGGGGGCTACAATGAGCAGTTCTTC,CASSFLGGYNEQFF
few,TRBD2,TRBV25-1,TRBJ2-5,TGTGCCAGCAGCGGGGGAACTAGCGGACTGCAAGAGACCCAGTACTTC,CASSGGTSGLQETQYF
few,.,TRBV7-9,TRBJ1-1,TGTGCCAGCAGCTTACTGGGATGGGGCACTGAAGCTTTCTTT,CASSLLGWGTEAFF
.,TRBD1,TRBV6-1,TRBJ1-6,TGTGCCAGCAGTGAACAGTTCAGGGGGGACTCACCCCTCCACTTT,CASSEQFRGDSPLHF
.,.,TRBV5-1,TRBJ2-5,TGCGCCAGCAGCTCTGGAGTGGGGCTTGTGACCCAGTACTTC,CASSSGVGLVTQYF